This T cell receptor beta chain was sequenced during a study of tissue T cells after allogeneic stem cell transplantation. Study-level results: In patients and mice, blood and spleen missed much of tissue repertoire.

This CDR3 has 14 residues. Germline lookup yields CDR1 MNHEY and CDR2 SMNVEV (reference sequence). V was shortened by 6 bases and J by 5 bases, with 16 bases between the two germline ends. This clone was detected only once. The antigen remains undetermined. The table came from immunoSEQ multiplex PCR; TCRdb's copy has only in-frame clones and leaves some out. This sample has about 4,300 clones, with roughly 70% found just once. This chain connects TRBV27 to TRBJ2-5, with D perhaps assigned TRBD1 or TRBD2 (5 bases each). The receptor was isolated from a male donor aged 60 or over with lung cancer. The source was left colon tissue, collected at autopsy. CDR3 loop: CASRMLGTRETQYF. CDR3 DNA: TGTGCCAGCAGAATGCTCGGGACCCGGGAGACCCAGTACTTC.